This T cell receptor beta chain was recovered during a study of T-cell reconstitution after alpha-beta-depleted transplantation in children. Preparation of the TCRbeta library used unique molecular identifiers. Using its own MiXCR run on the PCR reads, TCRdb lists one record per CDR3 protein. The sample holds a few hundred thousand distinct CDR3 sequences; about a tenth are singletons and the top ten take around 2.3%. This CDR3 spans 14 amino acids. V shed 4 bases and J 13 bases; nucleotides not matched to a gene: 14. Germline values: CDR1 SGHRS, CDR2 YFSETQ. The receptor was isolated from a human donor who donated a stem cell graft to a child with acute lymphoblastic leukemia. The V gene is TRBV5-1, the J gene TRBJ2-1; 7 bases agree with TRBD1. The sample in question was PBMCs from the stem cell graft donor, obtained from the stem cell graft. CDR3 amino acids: CASSAAGTALFQFF. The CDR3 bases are TGCGCCAGCAGCGCCGCCGGGACAGCCCTCTTCCAGTTCTTC.